These T cell receptor beta chains were read from a single sample in a study of shared clonotypes between healthy human individuals. TCRdb's copy holds only in-frame clones and misses some; the assay was immunoSEQ multiplex PCR. In the table there are millions of clones, roughly 92% of which are singletons. Sequencing was done on a sample of naive CD4+ T cells sorted from blood. Receptors were obtained from a young man in good health. CDR3s include the opening cysteine and the closing phenylalanine or tryptophan. The D gene is left open where the match is weak. The size field is filled for only some rows; it gives once, few, many or a size class.

d_call: NA
v_call: TRBV7-2
clone_size: once
j_call: TRBJ1-1
cdr3_nt: TGTGCCAGCAGCTTAGCGGGGACGACGAACACTGAAGCTTTCTTT
cdr3_aa: CASSLAGTTNTEAFF

d_call: TRBD2
v_call: TRBV5-1
clone_size: NA
j_call: TRBJ2-7
cdr3_nt: TGCGCCAGCAGCCCTTTTAAAGCGGGGGGAAGGGACGAGCAGTACTTC
cdr3_aa: CASSPFKAGGRDEQYF

d_call: NA
v_call: TRBV5-6
clone_size: NA
j_call: TRBJ2-1
cdr3_nt: TGTGCCAGCAGCTTACCCGGGACTCAAACCATTAAAGGGCAGTTCTTC
cdr3_aa: CASSLPGTQTIKGQFF

d_call: NA
v_call: TRBV9
clone_size: NA
j_call: TRBJ1-6
cdr3_nt: TGTGCCAGCAGCGTAGGTGGCAGGGATTCACCCCTCCACTTT
cdr3_aa: CASSVGGRDSPLHF

d_call: TRBD2
v_call: TRBV6-1
clone_size: NA
j_call: TRBJ2-1
cdr3_nt: TGTGCCAGCAGACTAGCGGAGATTTACAATGAGCAGTTCTTC
cdr3_aa: CASRLAEIYNEQFF

d_call: TRBD1
v_call: TRBV11-1
clone_size: NA
j_call: TRBJ1-4
cdr3_nt: TGTGCCAGCAGCCTCGACAGGGGAGCTGAAAAACTGTTTTTT
cdr3_aa: CASSLDRGAEKLFF

d_call: TRBD2
v_call: TRBV6-1
clone_size: NA
j_call: TRBJ2-7
cdr3_nt: TGTGCCAGCAGTGAAGCGCGGGGGTCGGTCGAGCAGTACTTC
cdr3_aa: CASSEARGSVEQYF

d_call: TRBD1
v_call: TRBV19
clone_size: NA
j_call: TRBJ1-2
cdr3_nt: TGTGCCAGTAGTGACCGGGACAGGGGGCGCGGCTACACCTTC
cdr3_aa: CASSDRDRGRGYTF

d_call: NA
v_call: TRBV5-1
clone_size: NA
j_call: TRBJ2-5
cdr3_nt: TGCGCCAGCACCTACTTGTCTCGAGAGCAGAAGACCCAGTACTTC
cdr3_aa: CASTYLSREQKTQYF

d_call: NA
v_call: TRBV6-6
clone_size: NA
j_call: TRBJ2-2
cdr3_nt: TGTGCCAGCAGTTATGCAGACACCGGGGAGCTGTTTTTT
cdr3_aa: CASSYADTGELFF

d_call: NA
v_call: TRBV10-2
clone_size: once
j_call: TRBJ1-5
cdr3_nt: TGCGCCAGCGGGAACCGAGATCAGCCCCAGCATTTT
cdr3_aa: CASGNRDQPQHF

d_call: TRBD1
v_call: TRBV30
clone_size: NA
j_call: TRBJ2-7
cdr3_nt: TGTGCCTGGAGTAGAGGAGGACAGGGGGCCCACGAGCAGTACTTC
cdr3_aa: CAWSRGGQGAHEQYF

d_call: TRBD1
v_call: TRBV28
clone_size: NA
j_call: TRBJ2-3
cdr3_nt: TGTGCCAGCACCCAACGGACCCCAGGGGGAGATACGCAGTATTTT
cdr3_aa: CASTQRTPGGDTQYF

d_call: NA
v_call: TRBV7-2
clone_size: NA
j_call: TRBJ2-7
cdr3_nt: TGTGCCAGCAGCTTAGCGCCCAACACGCAGGGCAACTACGACTATTACGAGCAGTACTTC
cdr3_aa: CASSLAPNTQGNYDYYEQYF